This T cell receptor beta chain was documented in a study of vaccination and CD4 T cells after COVID-19. Cultured CD4+ T cells had their DNA profiled by the Oncomine TCR Beta short-read assay. Using its own MiXCR run on the PCR reads, TCRdb lists one record per CDR3 protein. The profile shows 20,000 to 25,000 distinct CDR3 sequences, approximately 51% of them singletons. V was clipped by 1 base and J by 7 bases; unmatched bases: 9. This CDR3 has 15 amino acids. CDR1 and CDR2 (germline): DFQATT, SNEGSKA (reference sequence). Specified treatment: roughly 11-day PBMC culture with coronavirus spike peptide pools or control peptides (ViraFEST assay). Concerning this clonotype itself: Its specificity is not known.

This TCR derives from a human donor who had recovered from COVID-19. J is TRBJ2-7 and V is TRBV20-1, with TRBD2 matching over 11 bases. Sequenced sample: CD4+ T cells from blood, cultured in vitro. CDR3 in amino acids: CSARVPLAGVGEQYF. Here the CDR3 DNA reads TGCAGTGCTAGAGTGCCACTAGCGGGAGTAGGGGAGCAGTACTTC.